One and the same sample provided the 17 T cell receptor beta chains below, sequenced in a study of T cell repertoires in cytomegalovirus infection. TCRdb independently ran MiXCR on the reads; one entry per CDR3 protein. The sample records about 230,000 distinct CDR3 sequences, roughly 20% being singletons. The sequenced sample consisted of CD8+ T cells from PBMCs. The receptors derive from a human donor in good health (CMV status not recorded). Some clones in this sample may be carry-over from other donors' samples.

This clonotype was recorded at least ten times. The chain uses TRBV7-9 and TRBJ2-2; 7 bases are a match to TRBD1. The CDR3 is 15 residues long. The V and J ends lost 4 bases and 4 bases, in that order; junction bases with no gene match: 6. In germline, CDR1 is SEHNR, CDR2 FQNEAQ (reference sequence). The CDR3 coding sequence is TGTGCCAGCAGCTACCGGGACAGAGGCACCGGGGAGCTGTTTTTT. Translated: CASSYRDRGTGELFF.

This clonotype was counted at least ten times. V gene TRBV7-9 combines with J gene TRBJ2-7; D is tentatively TRBD1 or TRBD2 (5 bases each). Germline loops: CDR1 SEHNR, CDR2 FQNEAQ (reference sequence). This CDR3 comprises 16 residues. The germline V and J ends were trimmed by 5 bases and 2 bases, with 19 bases remaining between them. The DNA of the CDR3 is TGTGCCAGCAGCAACATCCGGGACCCCTCTGCCTACGAGCAGTACTTC. Protein product: CASSNIRDPSAYEQYF.

About this clonotype: Since a much larger clone is just one base distant, this may be a read error. This rearrangement joins TRBV7-9 to TRBJ1-1, with D possibly TRBD1 on 5 matching bases. The CDR3 is 12 amino acids. CDR1 SEHNR and CDR2 FQNEAQ come from the germline V gene (reference sequence). Here the CDR3 DNA reads TGTGTCAGCAGCCAAGGGAGACAGCAAGCTTTCTTT. Encoded protein: CVSSQGRQQAFF.

This clonotype turned up a few times. The chain combines TRBV2 with TRBJ2-1; a weak D match, TRBD2 (6 bases). Germline V gives CDR1 SNHLY, CDR2 FYNNEI. Between the trimmed V and J ends, which lost 5 bases and 7 bases, there was a span of 12 bases. CDR3 length: 13 residues. The CDR3 DNA reads TGTGCCAGCAGTACGGACGGACTAAATGAGCAGTTCTTC. Translating gives CASSTDGLNEQFF.

This clonotype was recorded a few times. CDR3 DNA: TGTGCCGTCCGGGACTTCTTATACAATGAGCAGTTCTTC. Residues: CAVRDFLYNEQFF. V usage is TRBV27 and J usage is TRBJ2-1, with D possibly TRBD2 on 6 matching bases. Germline CDR1 reads MNHEY; CDR2 reads SMNVEV (reference sequence). Deletions cut 11 bases from V and 4 bases from J, with 15 bases between. The CDR3 sequence is 13 residues long.

The V gene is TRBV7-9, the J gene TRBJ2-7; D unclear. The V end lost 5 bases, the J end lost 6 bases, and 11 bases lay between the germline ends. This CDR3 is built from 12 residues. Germline V CDR1 and CDR2: SEHNR, FQNEAQ (reference sequence). The CDR3 DNA reads TGTGCCAGCAGCAAAAAGCAAGTCGAGCAGTACTTC. The encoded protein is CASSKKQVEQYF.

The gene calls are TRBV28 and TRBJ2-7; no clear D gene. V shed 4 bases and J shed 6 bases, with 13 bases lying between them. From germline, CDR1 is MDHEN and CDR2 SYDVKM. CDR3 length equals 13 residues. Written as DNA, the CDR3 is TGTGCCAGCAGTTCACCCCTGGGAATCGAGCAGTACTTC. Its translation is CASSSPLGIEQYF.

This clonotype showed up many times. This chain links TRBV7-7 with TRBJ2-5; weak D call: TRBD1 (6 bases). Germline-derived CDR1 and CDR2 are SSHAT and FNYEAQ (reference sequence). The CDR3 totals 12 residues. V was pared by 5 bases and J by 4 bases, with 8 bases between. CDR3 amino acids: CASSPDRETQYF. In DNA form, the CDR3 reads TGTGCCAGCAGCCCGGACAGAGAGACCCAGTACTTC.

This clonotype was detected ten times or more. One junction end disagrees with the germline gene, perhaps due to a read error. The chain joins TRBV28 to TRBJ2-7; the match to TRBD2 covers 9 bases. Germline V gene lookup returns CDR1 MDHEN and CDR2 SYDVKM. The length of the CDR3 is 14 residues. Here the CDR3 reads CASSAGTSSHEQYF. The CDR3 DNA is TGTGCCAGCAGCGCCGGGACTAGCTCCCACGAGCAGTACTTC.

The chain couples TRBV19 to TRBJ2-1; no definite D call. Germline V gene sequence: CDR1 LNHDA, CDR2 SQIVND (reference sequence). Deletions cut 1 base from V and 10 bases from J, with 11 bases between. The CDR3 sequence is 13 residues long. CDR3 nucleotide sequence: TGTGCCAGTAGTATAGCGGGTGCGATCGAGCAGTTCTTC. As protein: CASSIAGAIEQFF.

The chain links TRBV5-6 to TRBJ2-1, with 10 bases fitting TRBD2. Germline V gene sequence: CDR1 SGHDT, CDR2 YYEEEE. V shed 4 bases, J shed 6 bases, and the junction held 7 bases outside the gene matches. The CDR3 is 15 amino acids. CDR3 nucleotide sequence: TGTGCCAGCAGCAGCTCCGGACTAGCGGCCAATGAGCAGTTCTTC. It specifies CASSSSGLAANEQFF. Supplemented by reference TRBV5-6 and TRBJ2-1, the full variable domain reads DAGVTQSPTHLIKTRGQQVTLRCSPKSGHDTVSWYQQALGQGPQFIFQYYEEEERQRGNFPDRFSGHQFPNYSSELNVNALLLGDSALYLCASSSSGLAANEQFFGPGTRLTVL.

This clonotype was detected only a few times. The chain uses TRBV6-5 and TRBJ1-1; TRBD1 aligns across 9 bases. V lost 5 bases and J lost 6; bases outside the gene matches: 7. Germline loops: CDR1 MNHEY, CDR2 SVGAGI. CDR3 length: 14 residues. The CDR3 DNA reads TGTGCCAGCAGTCCGGACAGGGGAATGGCTGAAGCTTTCTTT. This codes for CASSPDRGMAEAFF.

Concerning this clonotype: A much more abundant neighbour one base away suggests this may be a read error. The conserved phenylalanine or tryptophan is not found at the CDR3 terminus, so this likely reflects a read error. This chain connects TRBV7-8 to TRBJ2-3; D is tentatively TRBD1 or TRBD2 (6 bases each). Per germline, CDR1 SGHVS and CDR2 FQNEAQ. V was pared by 1 base and J by 1 base, with 12 bases between. There are 16 residues in the CDR3. The CDR3 sequence: CASSLVWGAGTDTQYL. CDR3 in DNA: TGTGCCAGCAGCTTAGTTTGGGGGGCGGGCACAGATACGCAGTATCTT.

V is TRBV13 and J is TRBJ2-6; D is perhaps TRBD1 (6 bases). The CDR3 contains 16 residues. V shed 5 bases and J shed 0 bases, with 11 bases lying between them. The germline V gene has CDR1 PRHDT and CDR2 FYEKMQ (reference sequence). CDR3 loop: CASSPTGISGANVLTF. The CDR3 DNA follows: TGTGCCAGCAGCCCGACAGGTATCTCTGGGGCCAACGTCCTGACTTTC.

The V call is TRBV6-5, the J call TRBJ2-7, with D unresolved. The CDR3 has 14 residues. V lost 6 bases and J lost 2, with 14 bases in between. CDR1 is MNHEY, CDR2 SVGAGI, per germline. CDR3 sequence reads: CASSQTDNTYEQYF. CDR3 DNA: TGTGCCAGCAGCCAAACAGACAACACCTACGAGCAGTACTTC.

In its sample, this clonotype was seen a few times. The V and J genes are TRBV20-1 and TRBJ2-2, with 7 bases that match TRBD1. The V and J ends lost 3 bases and 0 bases, in that order; junction bases with no gene match: 1. The germline gives CDR1 DFQATT, CDR2 SNEGSKA (reference sequence). The CDR3 has 14 residues. The DNA for the CDR3 is TGCAGTGCTAGGGACAGGACGAACACCGGGGAGCTGTTTTTT. Amino acids: CSARDRTNTGELFF.

The chain couples TRBV7-3 to TRBJ2-3; unclear D gene. Between the trimmed V and J ends, which lost 3 bases and 6 bases, there was a span of 10 bases. CDR3 length equals 13 residues. Germline assignment: CDR1 SGHTA and CDR2 FQGTGA. CDR3 sequence: CASSFLSLDTQYF. The CDR3 nucleotides are TGTGCCAGCAGCTTCCTCTCCCTGGATACGCAGTATTTT. The full variable domain, its missing parts supplied by reference TRBV7-3 and TRBJ2-3, is GAGVSQTPSNKVTEKGKYVELRCDPISGHTALYWYRQSLGQGPEFLIYFQGTGAADDSGLPNDRFFAVRPEGSVSTLKIQRTERGDSAVYLCASSFLSLDTQYFGPGTRLTVL.